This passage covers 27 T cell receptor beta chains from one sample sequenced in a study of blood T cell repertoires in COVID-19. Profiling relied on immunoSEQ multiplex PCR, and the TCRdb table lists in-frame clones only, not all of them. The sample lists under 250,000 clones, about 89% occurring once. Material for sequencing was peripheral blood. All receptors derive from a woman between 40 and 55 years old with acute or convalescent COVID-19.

CDR3 in DNA: TGTGCCAGCAGCGCCCTGGACACCACCCTGAACACTGAAGCTTTCTTT. Translation gives CASSALDTTLNTEAFF. The chain links TRBV9 to TRBJ1-1, with a weak D call TRBD1 (5 bases). Germline V gene data show CDR1 as SGDLS and CDR2 as YYNGEE. With 3 bases removed from V and 0 bases from J, the gap between germline ends came to 15 bases. The CDR3 sequence is 16 residues long.

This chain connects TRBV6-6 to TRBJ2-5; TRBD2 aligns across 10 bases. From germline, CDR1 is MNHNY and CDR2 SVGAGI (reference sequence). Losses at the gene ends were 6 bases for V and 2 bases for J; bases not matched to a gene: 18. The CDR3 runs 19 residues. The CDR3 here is CASRRAVLAGGRSQETQYF. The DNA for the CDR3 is TGTGCCAGCAGACGAGCAGTATTAGCGGGGGGACGTAGTCAAGAGACCCAGTACTTC.

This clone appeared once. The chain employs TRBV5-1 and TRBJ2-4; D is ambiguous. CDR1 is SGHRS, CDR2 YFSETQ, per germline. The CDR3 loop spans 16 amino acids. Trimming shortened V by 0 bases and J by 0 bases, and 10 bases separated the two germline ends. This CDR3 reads CASSLDPQIAKNIQYF. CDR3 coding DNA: TGCGCCAGCAGCTTGGACCCCCAGATAGCCAAAAACATTCAGTACTTC.

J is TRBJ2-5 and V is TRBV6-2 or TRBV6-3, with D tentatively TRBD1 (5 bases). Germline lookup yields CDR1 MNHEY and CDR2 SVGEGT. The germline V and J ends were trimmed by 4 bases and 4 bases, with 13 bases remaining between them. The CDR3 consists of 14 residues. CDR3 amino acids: CASSSAGYRETQYF. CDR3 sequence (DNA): TGTGCCAGCAGTTCAGCAGGGTACCGAGAGACCCAGTACTTC.

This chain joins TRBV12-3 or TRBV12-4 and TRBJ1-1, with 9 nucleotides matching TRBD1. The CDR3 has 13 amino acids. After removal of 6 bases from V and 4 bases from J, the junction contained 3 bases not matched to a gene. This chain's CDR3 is CASRTGGSTEAFF. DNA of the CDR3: TGTGCCAGCAGGACAGGGGGAAGCACTGAAGCTTTCTTT.

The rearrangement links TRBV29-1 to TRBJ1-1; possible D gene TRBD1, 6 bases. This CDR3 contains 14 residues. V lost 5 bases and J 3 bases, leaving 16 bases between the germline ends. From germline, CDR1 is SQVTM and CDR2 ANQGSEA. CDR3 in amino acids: CSVQQQGGHTEAFF. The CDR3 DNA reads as TGCAGCGTTCAGCAACAGGGAGGGCACACTGAAGCTTTCTTT.

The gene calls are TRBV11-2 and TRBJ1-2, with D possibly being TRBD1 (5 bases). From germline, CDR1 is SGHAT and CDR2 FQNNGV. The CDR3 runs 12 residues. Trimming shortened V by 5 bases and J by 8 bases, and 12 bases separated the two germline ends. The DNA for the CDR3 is TGTGCCAGCAGCCTGCGGGGGGAAGGCTACACCTTC. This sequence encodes CASSLRGEGYTF.

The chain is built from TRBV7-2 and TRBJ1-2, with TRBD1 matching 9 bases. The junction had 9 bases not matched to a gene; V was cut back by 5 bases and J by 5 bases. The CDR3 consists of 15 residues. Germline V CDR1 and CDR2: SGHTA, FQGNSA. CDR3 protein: CASSRGQGRVYGYTF. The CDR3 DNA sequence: TGTGCCAGCAGCAGAGGACAGGGGAGGGTTTATGGCTACACCTTC. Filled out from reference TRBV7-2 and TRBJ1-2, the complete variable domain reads GAGVSQSPSNKVTEKGKDVELRCDPISGHTALYWYRQSLGQGLEFLIYFQGNSAPDKSGLPSDRFSAERTGGSVSTLTIQRTQQEDSAVYLCASSRGQGRVYGYTFGSGTRLTVV.

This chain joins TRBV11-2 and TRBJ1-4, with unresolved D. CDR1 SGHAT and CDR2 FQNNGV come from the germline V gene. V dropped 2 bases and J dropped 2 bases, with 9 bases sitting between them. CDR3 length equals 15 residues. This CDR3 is CASSLRGSTNEKLFF. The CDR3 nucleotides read TGTGCCAGCAGCTTACGGGGATCCACTAATGAAAAACTGTTTTTT.

CDR3 protein: CASSIDRGRTHSSPLHF. The CDR3 region has the DNA TGTGCCAGTAGTATTGACAGGGGGAGGACTCACAGTTCACCCCTCCACTTT. The genes are TRBV19 and TRBJ1-6; 9 bases agree with TRBD1. The CDR3 is 17 residues long. CDR1 is LNHDA and CDR2 is SQIVND in the germline V gene (reference sequence). Trimming removed 3 bases from V and 9 bases from J; junction bases left unmatched: 12.

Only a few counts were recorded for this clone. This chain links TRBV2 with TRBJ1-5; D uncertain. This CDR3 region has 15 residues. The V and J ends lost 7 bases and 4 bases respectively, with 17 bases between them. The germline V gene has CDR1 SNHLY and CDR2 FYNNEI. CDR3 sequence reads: CASTRTGGGNQPQHF. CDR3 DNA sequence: TGTGCCAGCACCCGAACGGGTGGAGGGAATCAGCCCCAGCATTTT.

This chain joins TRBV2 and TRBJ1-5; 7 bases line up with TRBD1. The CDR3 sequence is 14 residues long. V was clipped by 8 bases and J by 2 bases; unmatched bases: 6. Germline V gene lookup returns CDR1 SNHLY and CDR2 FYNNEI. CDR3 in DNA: TGTGCCAGCTTAGGGGGCCAGGGCAATCAGCCCCAGCATTTT. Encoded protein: CASLGGQGNQPQHF.

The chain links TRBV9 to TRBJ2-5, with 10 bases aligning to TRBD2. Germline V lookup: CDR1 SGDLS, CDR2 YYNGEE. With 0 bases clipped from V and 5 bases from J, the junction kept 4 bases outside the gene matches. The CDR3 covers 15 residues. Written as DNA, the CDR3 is TGTGCCAGCAGCGTAGTGGCTAGCGGGGGTGAGACCCAGTACTTC. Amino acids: CASSVVASGGETQYF.

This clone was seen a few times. The CDR3 reads CASSLWQVPYEQYV. In nucleotides, the CDR3 is TGTGCCAGCAGCTTGTGGCAGGTCCCCTACGAGCAGTACGTC. The gene calls are TRBV5-6 and TRBJ2-7; D not certain. Trimming pared 1 base from V and 2 bases from J, leaving 10 bases between. CDR3 length equals 14 residues. Germline V gene data show CDR1 as SGHDT and CDR2 as YYEEEE.

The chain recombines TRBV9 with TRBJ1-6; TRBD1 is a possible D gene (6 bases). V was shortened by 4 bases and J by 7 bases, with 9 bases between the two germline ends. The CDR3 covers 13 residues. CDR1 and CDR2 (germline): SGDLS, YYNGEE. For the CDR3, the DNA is TGTGCCAGCAGCTATGGACAGAATTCACCCCTCCACTTT. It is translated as CASSYGQNSPLHF.

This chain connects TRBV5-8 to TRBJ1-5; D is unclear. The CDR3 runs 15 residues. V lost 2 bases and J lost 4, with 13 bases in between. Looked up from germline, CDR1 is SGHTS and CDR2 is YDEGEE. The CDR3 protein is CASSLGLSGNQPQHF. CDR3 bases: TGTGCCAGCAGCTTAGGTTTGTCGGGGAATCAGCCCCAGCATTTT.

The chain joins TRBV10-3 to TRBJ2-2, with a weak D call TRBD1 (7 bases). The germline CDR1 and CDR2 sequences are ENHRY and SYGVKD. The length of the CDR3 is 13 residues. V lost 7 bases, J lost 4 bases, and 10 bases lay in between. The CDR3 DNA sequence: TGTGCCATCAAGGAGGGGGCCACCGGGGAGCTGTTTTTT. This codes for CAIKEGATGELFF.

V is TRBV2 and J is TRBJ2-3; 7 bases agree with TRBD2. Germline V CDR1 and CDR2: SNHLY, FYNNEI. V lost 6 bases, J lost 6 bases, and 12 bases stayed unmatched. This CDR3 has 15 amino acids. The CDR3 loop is CASSARDYGMDTQYF. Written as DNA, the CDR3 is TGTGCCAGCAGCGCTCGGGACTACGGCATGGATACGCAGTATTTT.

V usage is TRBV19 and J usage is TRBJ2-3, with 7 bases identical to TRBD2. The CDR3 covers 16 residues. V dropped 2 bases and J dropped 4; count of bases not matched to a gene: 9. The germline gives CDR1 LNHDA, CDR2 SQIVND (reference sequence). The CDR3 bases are TGTGCCAGTAGTATACGGGGGGAAGGGGTGTCAGATACGCAGTATTTT. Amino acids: CASSIRGEGVSDTQYF.

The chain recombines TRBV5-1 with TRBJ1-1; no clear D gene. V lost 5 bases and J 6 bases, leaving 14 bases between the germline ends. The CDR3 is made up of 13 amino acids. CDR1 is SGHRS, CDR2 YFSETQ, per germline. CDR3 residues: CASSSHEGSEAFF. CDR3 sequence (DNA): TGCGCCAGCAGTTCCCATGAGGGATCTGAAGCTTTCTTT.

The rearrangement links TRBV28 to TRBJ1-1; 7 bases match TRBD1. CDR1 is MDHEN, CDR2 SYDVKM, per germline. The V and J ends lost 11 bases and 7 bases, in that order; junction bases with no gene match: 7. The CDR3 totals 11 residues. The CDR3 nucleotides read TGTGCCCTTAATCAGGGGGGTGAAGCTTTCTTT. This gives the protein CALNQGGEAFF. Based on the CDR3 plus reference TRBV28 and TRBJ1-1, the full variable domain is DVKVTQSSRYLVKRTGEKVFLECVQDMDHENMFWYRQDPGLGLRLIYFSYDVKMKEKGDIPEGYSVSREKKERFSLILESASTNQTSMYLCALNQGGEAFFGQGTRLTVV.

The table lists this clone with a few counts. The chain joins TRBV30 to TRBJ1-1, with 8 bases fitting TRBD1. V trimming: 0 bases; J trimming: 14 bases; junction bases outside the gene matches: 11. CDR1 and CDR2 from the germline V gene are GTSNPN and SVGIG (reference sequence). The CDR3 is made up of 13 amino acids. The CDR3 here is CAWSVFRDRGFFF. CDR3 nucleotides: TGTGCCTGGAGTGTATTCCGAGACAGGGGTTTCTTCTTT. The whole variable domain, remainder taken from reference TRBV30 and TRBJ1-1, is SQTIHQWPATLVQPVGSPLSLECTVEGTSNPNLYWYRQAAGRGLQLLFYSVGIGQISSEVPQNLSASRPQDRQFILSSKKLLLSDSGFYLCAWSVFRDRGFFFGQGTRLTVV.

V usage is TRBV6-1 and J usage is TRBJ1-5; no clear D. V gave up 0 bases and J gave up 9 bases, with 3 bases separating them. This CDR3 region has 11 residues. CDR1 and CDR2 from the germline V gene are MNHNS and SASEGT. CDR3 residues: CASSEARPQHF. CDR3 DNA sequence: TGTGCCAGCAGTGAAGCGAGGCCCCAGCATTTT.

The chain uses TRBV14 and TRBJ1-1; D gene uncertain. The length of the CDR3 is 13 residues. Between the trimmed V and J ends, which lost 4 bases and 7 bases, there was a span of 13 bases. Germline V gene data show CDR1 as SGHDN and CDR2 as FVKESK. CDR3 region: CASSPGWGLEAFF. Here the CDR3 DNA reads TGTGCCAGCAGCCCGGGGTGGGGTCTTGAAGCTTTCTTT.

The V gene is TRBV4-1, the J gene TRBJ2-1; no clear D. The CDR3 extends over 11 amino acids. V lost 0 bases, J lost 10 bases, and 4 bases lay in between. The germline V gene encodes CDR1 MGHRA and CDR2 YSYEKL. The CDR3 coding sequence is TGCGCCAGCAGCCAAGATCAGGAGCAGTTCTTC. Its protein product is CASSQDQEQFF.

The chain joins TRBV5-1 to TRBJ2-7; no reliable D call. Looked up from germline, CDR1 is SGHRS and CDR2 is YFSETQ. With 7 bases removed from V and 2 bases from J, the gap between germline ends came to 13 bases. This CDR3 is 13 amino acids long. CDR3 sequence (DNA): TGCGCCAGCCCACTCGTCAAAGCCTACGAGCAGTACGTC. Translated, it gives CASPLVKAYEQYV.

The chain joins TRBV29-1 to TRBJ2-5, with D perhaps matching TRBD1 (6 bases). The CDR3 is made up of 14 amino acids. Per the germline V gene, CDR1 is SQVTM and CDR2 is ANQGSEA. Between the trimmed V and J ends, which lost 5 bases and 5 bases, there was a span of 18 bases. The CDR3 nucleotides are TGCAGCGTTCGGGTCTTGGGGCAGGGGGAGACCCAGTACTTC. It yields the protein CSVRVLGQGETQYF. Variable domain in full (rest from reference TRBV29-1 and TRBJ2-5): SAVISQKPSRDICQRGTSLTIQCQVDSQVTMMFWYRQQPGQSLTLIATANQGSEATYESGFVIDKFPISRPNLTFSTLTVSNMSPEDSSIYLCSVRVLGQGETQYFGPGTRLLVL.